The T cell receptor beta chain described here comes from a study of OX40 agonist ivuxolimab in advanced cancers. The wider study: Administration of intravenous ivuxolimab to patients occurred every 2 weeks at 0.01 to 10 mg/kg. The dose-escalation cohort had hepatocellular carcinoma, melanoma, renal cell or head and neck cancer. Enrollees could have had prior anti-PD-1, anti-PD-L1 or anti-CTLA-4 therapy, which roughly 40% had received.

Assay used: immunoSEQ multiplex PCR; TCRdb lists only in-frame clones, some missing. The sample yields tens of thousands of clones, about 91% seen once. The germline V and J ends were trimmed by 8 bases and 4 bases, with 14 bases remaining between them. Per germline, CDR1 MGHDK and CDR2 SYGVNS. There are 14 residues in the CDR3. The sequences come from CD4+ or CD8+ T cells sorted from blood, collected in a trial of the OX40 agonist ivuxolimab. The receptor was isolated from an adult with an advanced solid tumor such as melanoma, head and neck, liver or kidney cancer. The V call is TRBV25-1, the J call TRBJ2-2, with D perhaps matching TRBD1 (6 bases). The CDR3 DNA follows: TGTGCCAGCCGAAAAACGACAGGCACCGGGGAGCTGTTTTTT. Protein: CASRKTTGTGELFF.